This T cell receptor (beta chain) was captured in a study of HIV-infected children after antiretroviral therapy interruption. Across the study: Four children interrupted treatment; four stayed on continuous treatment. Most children had recorded EBV and CMV exposure.

The TCR library was built from RNA with a 3' RACE protocol and unique molecular identifiers. TCRdb processed the 3' RACE reads anew with MiXCR; each CDR3 protein has one entry. The table includes around 47,000 distinct CDR3 sequences, about 4.3% detected once. This CDR3 contains 16 residues. Germline V gives CDR1 ENHRY, CDR2 SYGVKD. V dropped 0 bases and J dropped 7 bases, with 17 bases sitting between them. Study observations and caveats: Naive CD4+ Gini coefficient rose by interruption end, suggesting clonal expansion.

This clonotype has ten or more counts. Its cognate antigen is unknown. Treatment in this sample: PENTA 11 planned treatment interruption arm or continuous ART arm. The TCR comes from a pool of human donors with HIV. The V and J genes are TRBV10-3 and TRBJ2-3; D uncertain. The sample was CD45RA+ CD4+ T cells from PBMCs, pooled from several time points, taken from a donor given antiretroviral therapy, either interrupted or continuous. Subset defined: naive CD4+ CD45RA+ CD45RO- T cells. CDR3 protein: CAISESIVPTSNTQYF. CDR3 nucleotide sequence: TGTGCCATCAGTGAGTCGATCGTGCCCACTTCAAATACGCAGTATTTT.